This TCR beta chain appears in the sequencing data of a study of blood T cell repertoires in COVID-19. Study overall: T cells, B-cell-depleted T cells, or PBMCs provided the cDNA or gDNA that served as material.

Only in-frame clones appear in the TCRdb table, and some are missing; sequencing was by immunoSEQ multiplex PCR. The sample consists of 120,000 or so clones, 75% to 85% of them appearing once. This clone was seen a handful of times. CDR1 is SGHTA, CDR2 FQGNSA, per germline. The CDR3 has 16 residues. Trimming stripped 4 bases from V and 7 bases from J, with 17 bases between. The gene calls are TRBV7-2 and TRBJ1-6; D gene uncertain. Material: peripheral blood. The TCR was taken from a woman in her forties or fifties with acute or convalescent COVID-19. This chain's CDR3 is CASSSGLGSGNSPLHF. The CDR3 nucleotides read TGTGCCAGCAGCTCAGGCTTGGGAAGCGGGAATTCACCCCTCCACTTT.